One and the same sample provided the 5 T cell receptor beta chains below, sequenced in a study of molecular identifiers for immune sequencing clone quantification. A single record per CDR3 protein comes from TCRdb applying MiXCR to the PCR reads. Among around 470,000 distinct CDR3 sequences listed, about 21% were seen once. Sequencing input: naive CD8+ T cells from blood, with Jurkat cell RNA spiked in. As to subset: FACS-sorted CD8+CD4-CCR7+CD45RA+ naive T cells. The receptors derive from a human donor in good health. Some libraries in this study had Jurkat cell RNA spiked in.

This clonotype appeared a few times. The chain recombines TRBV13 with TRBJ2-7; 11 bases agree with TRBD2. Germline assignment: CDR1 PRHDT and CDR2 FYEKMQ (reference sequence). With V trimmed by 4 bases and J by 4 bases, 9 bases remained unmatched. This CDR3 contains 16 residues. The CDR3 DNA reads TGTGCCAGCAGCTCCTTCGATAGCGGGGGGGTATACGAGCAGTACTTC. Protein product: CASSSFDSGGVYEQYF.

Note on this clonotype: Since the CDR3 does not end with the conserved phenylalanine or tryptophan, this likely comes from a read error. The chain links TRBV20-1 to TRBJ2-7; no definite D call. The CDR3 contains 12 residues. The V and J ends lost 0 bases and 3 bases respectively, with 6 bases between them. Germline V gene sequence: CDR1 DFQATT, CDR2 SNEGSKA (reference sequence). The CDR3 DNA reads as TGCAGTGCTAGAGATTCGAGCTACGAGCAGTACATC. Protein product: CSARDSSYEQYI.

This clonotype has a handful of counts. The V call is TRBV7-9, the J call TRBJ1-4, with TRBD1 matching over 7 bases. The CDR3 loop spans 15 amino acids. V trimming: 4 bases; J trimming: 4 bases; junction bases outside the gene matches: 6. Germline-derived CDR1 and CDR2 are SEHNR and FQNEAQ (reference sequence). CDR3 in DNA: TGTGCCAGCAGCTCGACAGGGAACCATAATGAAAAACTGTTTTTT. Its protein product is CASSSTGNHNEKLFF.

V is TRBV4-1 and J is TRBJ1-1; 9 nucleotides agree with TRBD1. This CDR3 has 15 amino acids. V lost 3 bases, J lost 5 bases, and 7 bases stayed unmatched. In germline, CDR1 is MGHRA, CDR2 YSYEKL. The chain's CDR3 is CASSHPDRGRTEAFF. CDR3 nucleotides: TGCGCCAGCAGCCACCCGGACAGGGGCCGGACTGAAGCTTTCTTT.

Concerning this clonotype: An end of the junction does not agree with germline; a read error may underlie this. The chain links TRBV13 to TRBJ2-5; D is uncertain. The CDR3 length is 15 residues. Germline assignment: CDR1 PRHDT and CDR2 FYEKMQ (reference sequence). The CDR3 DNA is TGTGCCAGCAGCTTAAGAACGGTCGGTGAAGAGACCCGGTACTTC. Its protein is CASSLRTVGEETRYF.